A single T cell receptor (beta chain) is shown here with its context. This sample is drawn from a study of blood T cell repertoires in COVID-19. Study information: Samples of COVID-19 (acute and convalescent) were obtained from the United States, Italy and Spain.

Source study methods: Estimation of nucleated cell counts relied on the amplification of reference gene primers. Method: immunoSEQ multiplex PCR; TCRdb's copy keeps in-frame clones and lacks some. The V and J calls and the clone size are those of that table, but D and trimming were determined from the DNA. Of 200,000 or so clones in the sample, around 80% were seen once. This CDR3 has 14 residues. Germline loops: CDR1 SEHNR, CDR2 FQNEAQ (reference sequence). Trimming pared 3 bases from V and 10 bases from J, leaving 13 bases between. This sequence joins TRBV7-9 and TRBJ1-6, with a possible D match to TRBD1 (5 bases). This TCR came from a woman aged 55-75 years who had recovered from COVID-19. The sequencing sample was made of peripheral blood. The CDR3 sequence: CASSLQGGKSPLHF. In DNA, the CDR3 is TGTGCCAGCAGCTTGCAGGGAGGGAAGTCACCCCTCCACTTT.